The 23 T cell receptor beta chains listed next were all sequenced from one sample in a study of T cells in Graves' hyperthyroidism and ophthalmopathy. Using RNA transcripts as the source, TCR beta CDR3 regions were amplified. First-round RT-PCR targeting the TCR CDR3 was performed with the HTBI primer set. A single record per CDR3 protein comes from TCRdb applying MiXCR to the multiplex PCR reads. The table has fewer than 550,000 distinct CDR3 sequences, 15% to 19% seen once. Sequences were obtained from blood. The source is a woman between 18 and 30 years old with Graves' hyperthyroidism.

This clonotype was observed a single time. The chain employs TRBV9 and TRBJ2-3; 10 positions agree with TRBD2. The CDR3 length is 14 residues. J was trimmed by 4 bases and V by 6 bases; bases with no gene match: 5. Germline CDR1 reads SGDLS; CDR2 reads YYNGEE. The CDR3 DNA sequence: TGTGCCAGCACCAGACTAGCGGGTGCAGATACGCAGTATTTT. Translated: CASTRLAGADTQYF.

The sample holds many counts of this clonotype. The rearrangement links TRBV20-1 to TRBJ2-1; D is undetermined. Germline CDR1 DFQATT, CDR2 SNEGSKA (reference sequence). Between the trimmed V and J ends, which lost 5 bases and 3 bases, there was a span of 5 bases. CDR3 length: 11 residues. In nucleotides, the CDR3 is TGCAGTGCTCTTCGCTACAATGAGCAGTTCTTC. Translated: CSALRYNEQFF.

This clonotype has a count of ten or more. This rearrangement joins TRBV7-9 to TRBJ2-7, with D perhaps assigned TRBD1 or TRBD2 (5 bases each). CDR3 length equals 16 residues. CDR1 and CDR2 (germline): SEHNR, FQNEAQ (reference sequence). The V end lost 2 bases, the J end lost 0 bases, and 14 bases lay between the germline ends. In DNA form, the CDR3 reads TGTGCCAGCAGCTTAAGTTGGGGGTCCAGCTCCTACGAGCAGTACTTC. This gives the protein CASSLSWGSSSYEQYF.

This clonotype was detected ten times or more. The J gene is TRBJ2-2, the V gene TRBV4-3; no clear D gene. V was clipped by 0 bases and J by 6 bases, with 5 bases between them. The CDR3 is 13 residues long. CDR1 and CDR2 (germline): LGHNA, YSLEER. Here the CDR3 reads CASSQDLAGELFF. DNA of the CDR3: TGCGCCAGCAGCCAAGATCTCGCCGGGGAGCTGTTTTTT.

This clonotype was counted at least ten times. The genes are TRBV3-1 and TRBJ2-7; D is unresolved. CDR1 and CDR2 (germline): LGHDT, YNNKEL (reference sequence). The CDR3 covers 13 residues. V dropped 1 base and J dropped 3 bases, with 7 bases sitting between them. Written as DNA, the CDR3 is TGTGCCAGCAGCCAAGGACGGGTCTACGAGCAGTACTTC. Its translation is CASSQGRVYEQYF.

There are a few counts of this clonotype. The rearrangement links TRBV5-1 to TRBJ2-1; 9 nucleotides match TRBD2. The CDR3 spans 20 residues. V shed 1 base and J 3 bases; nucleotides not matched to a gene: 17. Germline CDR1 SGHRS, CDR2 YFSETQ. CDR3 loop: CASSLPQSSGRSDHYNEQFF. The DNA for the CDR3 is TGCGCCAGCAGCTTGCCACAATCCAGCGGGAGGTCTGACCACTACAATGAGCAGTTCTTC.

This chain connects TRBV27 to TRBJ1-6, with D possibly matching TRBD1 (5 bases). CDR3 size: 13 residues. V dropped 6 bases and J dropped 10 bases, with 13 bases sitting between them. Germline V lookup: CDR1 MNHEY, CDR2 SMNVEV (reference sequence). The CDR3 nucleotides are TGTGCCAGCAGGGGGGGGGAAGGCTCACCCCTCCACTTT. Translating gives CASRGGEGSPLHF.

Ten or more counts support this clonotype. The rearrangement uses TRBV11-2 and TRBJ1-2; tentative D call: TRBD1 (5 bases). The CDR3 has 19 residues. Trimming stripped 7 bases from V and 1 base from J, with 28 bases between. The germline gives CDR1 SGHAT, CDR2 FQNNGV. The CDR3 spells CASTKGPNLRGAFNYGYTF. In DNA, the CDR3 is TGTGCCAGCACCAAGGGGCCGAATTTAAGAGGGGCCTTTAACTATGGCTACACCTTC.

Of note for this clonotype: This clone may be a read error of a much larger clone one base away. This chain connects TRBV6-2 or TRBV6-3 to TRBJ1-1; D may be TRBD1 (6 bases). The CDR3 loop spans 14 amino acids. The germline V gene encodes CDR1 MNHEY and CDR2 SVGEGT. The CDR3 DNA reads as TGTGCCAGCAGTGTCAGGGGTCTGAACACTGAAGCTTCCTTT. Protein: CASSVRGLNTEASF.

This clonotype was counted at least ten times. This chain connects TRBV29-1 to TRBJ2-7; weak D call: TRBD2 (5 bases). Between the trimmed V and J ends, which lost 4 bases and 1 base, there was a span of 14 bases. This CDR3 has 14 residues. Germline values: CDR1 SQVTM, CDR2 ANQGSEA. CDR3 DNA sequence: TGCAGCGTTGTTCCCGGCCGAGGGTCCTACGAGCAGTACTTC. It translates to CSVVPGRGSYEQYF.

This clonotype was seen at least ten times. This chain links TRBV5-1 with TRBJ1-2, with D unclear. The length of the CDR3 is 16 residues. Germline V gives CDR1 SGHRS, CDR2 YFSETQ. V lost 0 bases and J lost 1, with 13 bases in between. The CDR3 nucleotides read TGCGCCAGCAGCTTGGTTTCTGGGGTGATTAACTATGGCTACACCTTC. It codes for CASSLVSGVINYGYTF.

This clonotype was recorded at least ten times. The chain combines TRBV12-3 or TRBV12-4 with TRBJ1-3, with TRBD1 as a possible D gene (5 bases). The CDR3 sequence is 11 residues long. Between the trimmed V and J ends, which lost 2 bases and 15 bases, there was a span of 11 bases. CDR3 region: CASSLRGEEYF. DNA of the CDR3: TGTGCCAGCAGTTTAAGGGGAGAGGAATATTTT.

This clonotype was counted ten times or more. V gene TRBV3-1 combines with J gene TRBJ2-1, with 7 bases fitting TRBD1. The V gene end was trimmed by 0 bases and the J gene end by 2 bases; junction bases not matched to a gene: 4. This CDR3 region has 16 residues. Germline lookup yields CDR1 LGHDT and CDR2 YNNKEL (reference sequence). CDR3 residues: CASSQDPTGTYNEQFF. CDR3 bases: TGTGCCAGCAGCCAAGATCCGACAGGGACCTACAATGAGCAGTTCTTC.

This chain joins TRBV19 and TRBJ1-1, with a weak D call TRBD1 (5 bases). Germline CDR1 LNHDA, CDR2 SQIVND (reference sequence). Trimming took 10 bases from V and 6 from J, leaving 15 bases between them. This CDR3 comprises 12 residues. CDR3 sequence: CATRRGAAEAFF. CDR3 DNA sequence: TGTGCCACCAGGAGGGGTGCCGCTGAAGCTTTCTTT. The full variable domain, with the rest looked up from reference TRBV19 and TRBJ1-1, is DGGITQSPKYLFRKEGQNVTLSCEQNLNHDAMYWYRQDPGQGLRLIYYSQIVNDFQKGDIAEGYSVSREKKESFPLTVTSAQKNPTAFYLCATRRGAAEAFFGQGTRLTVV.

The CDR3 spells CASKRGANTGELFF. As DNA, the CDR3 is TGTGCCAGCAAGCGGGGGGCGAACACCGGGGAGCTGTTTTTT. V and J are TRBV11-1 and TRBJ2-2, with 9 bases that match TRBD2. Germline-derived CDR1 and CDR2 are SGHAT and FQDESV (reference sequence). The CDR3 is made up of 14 amino acids. V shed 7 bases and J 0 bases; nucleotides not matched to a gene: 0.

This chain connects TRBV5-1 to TRBJ2-2; a weak D match, TRBD1 (5 bases). The CDR3 spans 14 residues. The germline gives CDR1 SGHRS, CDR2 YFSETQ. Trimming removed 7 bases from V and 6 bases from J, with 16 bases in between. CDR3 in DNA: TGCGCCAGCCGTAGGGGCAGGTCGGCCGGGGAGCTGTTTTTT. This codes for CASRRGRSAGELFF.

This clonotype has ten or more counts. V gene TRBV20-1 combines with J gene TRBJ2-3; no clear D. This CDR3 contains 13 residues. The V gene lost 4 bases and the J gene lost 6 bases, with 14 bases spanning the gap. Germline lookup yields CDR1 DFQATT and CDR2 SNEGSKA (reference sequence). The CDR3 reads CSATSRIKDTQYF. The CDR3 region has the DNA TGCAGTGCTACGTCACGGATAAAGGATACGCAGTATTTT.

CDR3 loop: CASSRDRVENIQYF. CDR3 bases: TGTGCCAGCAGCCGTGACAGGGTCGAAAACATTCAGTACTTC. The chain uses TRBV7-3 and TRBJ2-4; 7 bases match TRBD1. The CDR3 spans 14 residues. Germline V gene lookup returns CDR1 SGHTA and CDR2 FQGTGA. The V and J ends lost 5 bases and 5 bases, in that order; junction bases with no gene match: 6.

This clonotype appeared many times. The CDR3 nucleotides read TGTGCCAGCTCACCTTCCCGGGAGGGGGCCAACTATGGCTACACCTTC. Residues: CASSPSREGANYGYTF. The chain carries TRBV18 and TRBJ1-2, with 7 bases matching TRBD1. The germline CDR1 and CDR2 sequences are KGHSH and LQKENI. V dropped 3 bases and J dropped 2; count of bases not matched to a gene: 9. The CDR3 extends over 16 amino acids.

Ten or more counts support this clonotype. The gene calls are TRBV27 and TRBJ1-2; 10 positions agree with TRBD1. Per the germline V gene, CDR1 is MNHEY and CDR2 is SMNVEV (reference sequence). V lost 5 bases and J lost 7; bases outside the gene matches: 10. CDR3 length: 15 amino acids. CDR3 sequence (DNA): TGTGCCAGCAGTCCCCTGGGACAGGGGCGAATTGGCTACACCTTC. It yields the protein CASSPLGQGRIGYTF.

The CDR3 here is CASSVVLSSEAFF. CDR3 nucleotide sequence: TGTGCCAGCAGCGTAGTGCTGTCCTCTGAAGCTTTCTTT. The chain recombines TRBV9 with TRBJ1-1; no clear D. V was pared by 0 bases and J by 6 bases, with 9 bases between. The CDR3 has 13 amino acids. The germline V gene encodes CDR1 SGDLS and CDR2 YYNGEE.

This clonotype occurred a few times. J is TRBJ2-2 and V is TRBV6-2 or TRBV6-3; TRBD1 is a possible D gene (5 bases). The CDR3 has 16 residues. Germline V gene data show CDR1 as MNHEY and CDR2 as SVGEGT. Deletions cut 5 bases from V and 7 bases from J, with 20 bases between. DNA of the CDR3: TGTGCCAGCAGTCCAAACCCGGCAGGGTTGGGCGGGGAGCTGTTTTTT. Translating it yields CASSPNPAGLGGELFF.

The chain joins TRBV29-1 to TRBJ1-1; 8 nucleotides align to TRBD1. The CDR3 covers 12 residues. CDR1 and CDR2 (germline): SQVTM, ANQGSEA. The CDR3 DNA sequence: TGCAGTGGGGACAGGTTCGTCGCTGAAGCTTTCTTT. It translates to CSGDRFVAEAFF.